This entry lists 12 T cell receptor beta chains sequenced from one sample in a study of T cell responses to AZD1222 COVID-19 vaccine. Clones were sequenced by immunoSEQ multiplex PCR, and TCRdb holds only the in-frame ones, with some missing. The data contain roughly 160,000 clones, less than 95% of them singletons. The source material was peripheral blood, sampled on day 0 of AZD1222 vaccination. The receptors come from an adult in good health.

A single count supports this clone. The chain combines TRBV9 with TRBJ2-1; D might be TRBD2 (6 bases). V lost 2 bases and J 2 bases, leaving 8 bases between the germline ends. The germline CDR1 and CDR2 sequences are SGDLS and YYNGEE. The CDR3 extends over 14 amino acids. CDR3 residues: CASSVGGAYNEQFF. The CDR3 DNA sequence: TGTGCCAGCAGCGTTGGCGGGGCCTACAATGAGCAGTTCTTC.

The genes are TRBV2 and TRBJ1-1; 9 positions match TRBD1. CDR1 is SNHLY, CDR2 FYNNEI, per germline. The CDR3 has 14 amino acids. With V trimmed by 5 bases and J by 7 bases, 8 bases remained unmatched. For the CDR3, the DNA is TGTGCCAGCAGTAAAACACAGGGGGCCAGTGAAGCTTTCTTT. Protein: CASSKTQGASEAFF.

The chain recombines TRBV4-1 with TRBJ2-2; D might be TRBD2 (6 bases). This CDR3 has 16 residues. The germline V gene encodes CDR1 MGHRA and CDR2 YSYEKL. Trimming took off 4 bases at V and 6 bases at J, with 18 bases between the two ends. Here the CDR3 DNA reads TGCGCCAGCAGCCTGAGGACGGGGGAGGCCTCCGGGGAGCTGTTTTTT. Amino acids: CASSLRTGEASGELFF.

The chain links TRBV5-5 to TRBJ2-4; unclear D gene. CDR3 length: 11 residues. Per the germline V gene, CDR1 is SGHKS and CDR2 is YYEKEE (reference sequence). The V and J ends lost 1 base and 9 bases respectively, with 5 bases between them. Here the CDR3 DNA reads TGTGCCAGCAGCTTGCCGGGCATTCAGTACTTC. It codes for CASSLPGIQYF. Full variable domain (missing parts from reference TRBV5-5 and TRBJ2-4): DAGVTQSPTHLIKTRGQQVTLRCSPISGHKSVSWYQQVLGQGPQFIFQYYEKEERGRGNFPDRFSARQFPNYSSELNVNALLLGDSALYLCASSLPGIQYFGAGTRLSVL.

This clone has only one observation. The gene calls are TRBV30 and TRBJ1-5, with TRBD1 matching over 10 bases. Looked up from germline, CDR1 is GTSNPN and CDR2 is SVGIG (reference sequence). V shed 1 base and J 7 bases; nucleotides not matched to a gene: 10. CDR3 length: 16 amino acids. CDR3 amino acids: CAWSGDRGRFGQPQHF. The CDR3 nucleotides read TGTGCCTGGAGTGGGGACAGGGGCAGATTCGGGCAGCCCCAGCATTTT.

This clone turned up a few times. The V and J genes are TRBV6-5 and TRBJ1-1; D perhaps matches TRBD1 (6 bases). V was trimmed by 6 bases and J by 1 base, leaving 15 bases between them. The CDR3 runs 15 residues. CDR1 and CDR2 from the germline V gene are MNHEY and SVGAGI. The CDR3 region has the DNA TGTGCCAGCAGGGTCACAGGGTCATCGAACACTGAAGCTTTCTTT. It codes for CASRVTGSSNTEAFF.

CDR3: CASIRQGPYNEQFF. CDR3 nucleotide sequence: TGTGCCAGCATCCGGCAGGGCCCCTACAATGAGCAGTTCTTC. The rearrangement uses TRBV5-6 and TRBJ2-1, with D tentatively TRBD1 (5 bases). V shed 6 bases and J shed 2 bases, with 12 bases lying between them. CDR3 length: 14 amino acids. CDR1 and CDR2 from the germline V gene are SGHDT and YYEEEE.

The chain is built from TRBV2 and TRBJ1-2; D unresolved. The CDR3 length is 11 residues. The V end was cut by 7 bases, the J end by 3 bases, with 6 bases between. CDR1 and CDR2 (germline): SNHLY, FYNNEI. CDR3 sequence: CASTVDYGYTF. CDR3 sequence (DNA): TGTGCCAGCACGGTCGACTATGGCTACACCTTC.

The chain carries TRBV29-1 and TRBJ2-7, with 7 bases lining up with TRBD1. Germline CDR1 is SQVTM and CDR2 is ANQGSEA. This CDR3 region has 11 residues. V shed 7 bases and J 5 bases; nucleotides not matched to a gene: 5. The CDR3 is CSGRTGDEQYF. The CDR3 nucleotides read TGCAGCGGTAGAACAGGGGACGAGCAGTACTTC.

The V gene is TRBV19, the J gene TRBJ2-1; the D gene is possibly TRBD2 (5 bases). Looked up from germline, CDR1 is LNHDA and CDR2 is SQIVND (reference sequence). Between the trimmed V and J ends, which lost 2 bases and 6 bases, there was a span of 17 bases. The CDR3 extends over 16 amino acids. CDR3 sequence (DNA): TGTGCCAGTAGTATAAGGTCTTACGCGGGCACCAATGAGCAGTTCTTC. Translating it yields CASSIRSYAGTNEQFF. The full variable domain, completed using reference TRBV19 and TRBJ2-1, is DGGITQSPKYLFRKEGQNVTLSCEQNLNHDAMYWYRQDPGQGLRLIYYSQIVNDFQKGDIAEGYSVSREKKESFPLTVTSAQKNPTAFYLCASSIRSYAGTNEQFFGPGTRLTVL.

The V call is TRBV10-3, the J call TRBJ2-1, with D possibly called TRBD1 or TRBD2 (5 bases each). CDR1 and CDR2 from the germline V gene are ENHRY and SYGVKD. The CDR3 has 15 residues. The V and J ends lost 4 bases and 1 base respectively, with 11 bases between them. The CDR3 reads CAISGGRDSYNEQFF. The CDR3 bases are TGTGCCATCAGTGGGGGGAGAGATTCCTACAATGAGCAGTTCTTC.

A remark on this clone: Distinct nucleotide sequences in the sample also encode this CDR3. The chain joins TRBV5-4 to TRBJ2-1; D ambiguous. Trimming removed 1 base at V and 4 bases at J, with 9 bases between. The length of the CDR3 is 14 residues. The germline CDR1 and CDR2 sequences are SGHNT and YYREEE (reference sequence). CDR3 nucleotide sequence: TGTGCCAGCAGCTTGCCCGGACCTTACAATGAGCAGTTCTTC. It codes for CASSLPGPYNEQFF.